These 4 T cell receptor beta chains share one sample of origin, sequenced in a study of blood T cell repertoires in COVID-19. Only in-frame clones appear in the TCRdb table, and some are missing; sequencing was by immunoSEQ multiplex PCR. The data hold roughly 170,000 clones, with 74% observed a single time. The sample was peripheral blood. All receptors derive from a woman aged 80 or older with acute or convalescent COVID-19.

This clone was counted once. The J gene is TRBJ1-6, the V gene TRBV28; D is possibly TRBD1 (6 bases). V lost 4 bases and J 7 bases, leaving 11 bases between the germline ends. The CDR3 is made up of 14 amino acids. From germline, CDR1 is MDHEN and CDR2 SYDVKM. The CDR3: CASSSTGYNSPLHF. The CDR3 DNA reads as TGTGCCAGCAGTTCGACAGGTTACAATTCACCCCTCCACTTT.

This clone has more than one count but fewer than ten. This chain uses TRBV5-5 with TRBJ1-6; 7 bases map to TRBD1. The CDR3 extends over 15 amino acids. The germline gives CDR1 SGHKS, CDR2 YYEKEE (reference sequence). The V segment lost 0 bases and the J segment 6 bases; nucleotides outside the gene matches: 3. The CDR3 protein is CASSLAGDSNSPLHF. CDR3 nucleotide sequence: TGTGCCAGCAGCTTGGCCGGGGACAGTAATTCACCCCTCCACTTT.

V usage is TRBV6-5 and J usage is TRBJ2-7, with 14 nucleotides matching TRBD2. Germline V gene lookup returns CDR1 MNHEY and CDR2 SVGAGI. There are 15 residues in the CDR3. V shed 6 bases, J shed 4 bases, and the junction held 5 bases outside the gene matches. The CDR3 DNA is TGTGCCAGCAGCCACGGACTAGCGGGAGGTTACGAGCAGTACTTC. Translated: CASSHGLAGGYEQYF.

The table lists this clone with a few counts. The V and J genes are TRBV7-8 and TRBJ1-3, with D possibly matching TRBD1 (5 bases). The V and J ends lost 2 bases and 2 bases respectively, with 13 bases between them. This CDR3 is built from 16 residues. The germline V gene has CDR1 SGHVS and CDR2 FQNEAQ. The CDR3 nucleotides are TGTGCCAGCAGCTTACGCGACAGTAACACTGGAAACACCATATATTTT. This codes for CASSLRDSNTGNTIYF.